The 30 T cell receptor beta chains below were found in one sample sequenced in a study of T cells in Graves' hyperthyroidism and ophthalmopathy. TCR beta CDR3 regions were amplified from RNA transcripts. The TCR CDR3 first-round RT-PCR relied on the HTBI primer set. TCRdb redid the calling of the multiplex PCR reads with MiXCR, one entry per CDR3 protein. The sample records almost 350,000 distinct CDR3 sequences, roughly 18% being singletons. Source material: blood. These receptors came from a woman in her forties with Graves' ophthalmopathy.

The CDR3 DNA is TGTGCCACCAGCAGTGGACTAGCGGGTTGGTACGAGCAGTACTTC. Translation: CATSSGLAGWYEQYF. V and J are TRBV15 and TRBJ2-7, with 11 bases fitting TRBD2. This CDR3 is 15 amino acids long. Looked up from germline, CDR1 is LNHNV and CDR2 is YYDKDF (reference sequence). V trimming: 3 bases; J trimming: 4 bases; junction bases outside the gene matches: 5.

This clonotype was seen only a few times. A much larger clone differs by one base, so this may be a read error. The CDR3 does not close with the conserved phenylalanine or tryptophan, likely indicating a read error. The V and J genes are TRBV30 and TRBJ2-4, with 8 nucleotides matching TRBD1. With 2 bases clipped from V and 6 bases from J, the junction kept 3 bases outside the gene matches. The germline CDR1 and CDR2 sequences are GTSNPN and SVGIG (reference sequence). The CDR3 runs to 13 residues. CDR3 DNA sequence: TGTGCCTGGAGTAGGACAGGGTTAAACATTCAGTACCTC. Translated, it gives CAWSRTGLNIQYL.

In this sample, this clonotype turned up many times. This chain uses TRBV12-3 or TRBV12-4 with TRBJ1-1; no clear D gene. The ends were cut back, 3 bases at V and 2 bases at J, with 10 bases in the middle. The CDR3 covers 14 residues. This CDR3 is CASSLGIVNTEAFF. In DNA, the CDR3 is TGTGCCAGCAGTTTGGGGATTGTCAACACTGAAGCTTTCTTT.

This clonotype was seen a few times. The J gene is TRBJ2-7, the V gene TRBV4-1, with unresolved D. With 2 bases removed from V and 1 base from J, the gap between germline ends came to 6 bases. Germline values: CDR1 MGHRA, CDR2 YSYEKL. The CDR3 length is 13 residues. Here the CDR3 reads CASSQKDSYEQYF. DNA for the CDR3: TGCGCCAGCAGCCAAAAGGATTCCTACGAGCAGTACTTC.

This clonotype was seen repeatedly, ten times or more. This chain links TRBV6-1 with TRBJ2-7, with 8 bases aligning to TRBD2. V was pared by 3 bases and J by 0 bases, with 7 bases of the junction left unmatched. Germline loops: CDR1 MNHNS, CDR2 SASEGT. The CDR3 loop spans 16 amino acids. Here the CDR3 reads CASSETRSGSSYEQYF. In DNA, the CDR3 is TGTGCCAGCAGTGAGACGAGGAGCGGGAGCTCCTACGAGCAGTACTTC.

At least ten counts were recorded for this clonotype. V usage is TRBV12-5 and J usage is TRBJ1-1; tentatively, D is TRBD1 (5 bases). Trimming took off 6 bases at V and 5 bases at J, with 7 bases between the two ends. Germline lookup yields CDR1 LGHNT and CDR2 FRNRAP. This CDR3 has 11 amino acids. In DNA form, the CDR3 reads TGTGCTAGTGGCGAGGGGACTGAAGCTTTCTTT. The encoded protein is CASGEGTEAFF.

There are many counts of this clonotype. The chain uses TRBV19 and TRBJ1-5, with a weak D call TRBD1 (5 bases). V dropped 7 bases and J dropped 0 bases, with 13 bases sitting between them. The CDR3 spans 15 residues. Germline V CDR1 and CDR2: LNHDA, SQIVND (reference sequence). CDR3 DNA sequence: TGTGCCAGTACTAAATACAGGAATAGCAATCAGCCCCAGCATTTT. Translated, it gives CASTKYRNSNQPQHF. The full variable domain, its missing parts supplied by reference TRBV19 and TRBJ1-5, is DGGITQSPKYLFRKEGQNVTLSCEQNLNHDAMYWYRQDPGQGLRLIYYSQIVNDFQKGDIAEGYSVSREKKESFPLTVTSAQKNPTAFYLCASTKYRNSNQPQHFGDGTRLSIL.

This clonotype was counted many times. The gene calls are TRBV20-1 and TRBJ1-2, with 8 nucleotides matching TRBD1. V gave up 5 bases and J gave up 8 bases; unmatched junction bases: 10. The CDR3 covers 13 residues. The germline V gene has CDR1 DFQATT and CDR2 SNEGSKA (reference sequence). This CDR3 reads CSAEAGGAGGYTF. The CDR3 region has the DNA TGCAGTGCTGAAGCAGGGGGCGCGGGGGGCTACACCTTC.

The chain uses TRBV30 and TRBJ2-2; 9 nucleotides line up with TRBD2. V lost 8 bases to trimming and J lost 3 bases; unmatched junction nucleotides: 7. The germline gives CDR1 GTSNPN, CDR2 SVGIG (reference sequence). The CDR3 runs 14 residues. The CDR3 reads CAERTSAYTGELFF. DNA for the CDR3: TGTGCCGAACGGACTAGCGCTTACACCGGGGAGCTGTTTTTT.

In this sample, this clonotype turned up many times. Here the CDR3 reads CASSNQGYTGELFF. CDR3 nucleotides: TGTGCCAGCTCGAATCAGGGGTACACCGGGGAGCTGTTTTTT. This sequence joins TRBV19 and TRBJ2-2, with a tentative D call TRBD1 (6 bases). Trimming shortened V by 9 bases and J by 3 bases, and 14 bases separated the two germline ends. Germline V gene data show CDR1 as LNHDA and CDR2 as SQIVND (reference sequence). CDR3 length equals 14 residues.

In this sample, this clonotype turned up many times. The chain recombines TRBV19 with TRBJ1-1; D gene uncertain. The CDR3 is made up of 11 amino acids. CDR1 and CDR2 (germline): LNHDA, SQIVND (reference sequence). The V gene lost 2 bases and the J gene lost 6 bases, with 4 bases spanning the gap. CDR3 in amino acids: CASSITAEAFF. CDR3 in DNA: TGTGCCAGTAGTATAACCGCTGAAGCTTTCTTT.

This clonotype was seen at least ten times. A read error may be the cause here, since a much bigger clone is one base away. CDR3 amino acids: CASSLGGPYGYTF. Written as DNA, the CDR3 is TGTGCCAGCAGTTTAGGGGGGCCCTATGGCTACACCTTC. The V and J genes are TRBV27 and TRBJ1-2; tentative D call: TRBD1 (6 bases). Germline CDR1 and CDR2: MNHEY and SMNVEV (reference sequence). Trimming cost V 2 bases and J 4 bases, with 8 bases left between them. The CDR3 spans 13 residues.

This clonotype was seen many times. It may be a read error: a sequence one base away is much more abundant. The chain couples TRBV20-1 to TRBJ1-2; D is perhaps TRBD1 (6 bases). This CDR3 has 12 residues. Trimming removed 4 bases from V and 5 bases from J, with 11 bases in between. CDR1 DFQATT and CDR2 SNEGSKA come from the germline V gene (reference sequence). CDR3 loop: CSAKGGRYGYTF. The CDR3 coding sequence is TGCAGTGCTAAGGGGGGACGGTATGGCTACACCTTC.

The chain couples TRBV29-1 to TRBJ2-7; D is tentatively TRBD1 or TRBD2 (5 bases each). This CDR3 has 13 amino acids. The V end lost 7 bases, the J end lost 5 bases, and 18 bases lay between the germline ends. CDR1 SQVTM and CDR2 ANQGSEA come from the germline V gene. CDR3 coding DNA: TGCAGCGCCGGAGAGGGGTTTGTCAACGAGCAGTACTTC. Protein sequence: CSAGEGFVNEQYF.

V is TRBV7-2 and J is TRBJ2-2; 9 positions agree with TRBD1. Germline CDR1 SGHTA, CDR2 FQGNSA. The V and J ends lost 6 bases and 6 bases, in that order; junction bases with no gene match: 8. This CDR3 region has 15 residues. This CDR3 reads CASSHGTGIPGELFF. For the CDR3, the DNA is TGTGCCAGCAGTCACGGGACAGGGATACCCGGGGAGCTGTTTTTT.

This clonotype was counted at least ten times. V usage is TRBV19 and J usage is TRBJ1-5; D remains ambiguous. Germline values: CDR1 LNHDA, CDR2 SQIVND (reference sequence). The V gene lost 3 bases and the J gene lost 4 bases, with 4 bases spanning the gap. The CDR3 extends over 12 amino acids. The CDR3 region is CASSIRNQPQHF. CDR3 in DNA: TGTGCCAGTAGTATCCGAAATCAGCCCCAGCATTTT.

This clonotype was counted many times. This chain links TRBV20-1 with TRBJ2-7; D ambiguous. CDR3 length: 13 amino acids. Between the trimmed V and J ends, which lost 1 base and 6 bases, there was a span of 13 bases. CDR1 and CDR2 (germline): DFQATT, SNEGSKA (reference sequence). The chain's CDR3 is CSARVQATAEQYF. CDR3 DNA: TGCAGTGCTAGAGTCCAAGCCACGGCCGAGCAGTACTTC.

As to this clonotype: A much larger clone is a single base away; this may be a read error. The chain uses TRBV18 and TRBJ1-1; TRBD1 is a possible D gene (6 bases). Germline assignment: CDR1 KGHSH and CDR2 LQKENI. The CDR3 covers 15 residues. The CDR3 here is CASPPDAGVHTEAFF. CDR3 sequence (DNA): TGTGCCAGCCCACCAGACGCAGGGGTCCACACTGAAGCTTTCTTT.

The V and J genes are TRBV25-1 and TRBJ2-5; D call uncertain. Trimming took 0 bases from V and 5 from J, leaving 10 bases between them. Per the germline V gene, CDR1 is MGHDK and CDR2 is SYGVNS. The length of the CDR3 is 14 residues. This chain's CDR3 is CASSEYLGSETQYF. The CDR3, as DNA: TGTGCCAGCAGTGAATATCTAGGTTCGGAGACCCAGTACTTC.

This clonotype was observed many times. The chain has TRBV20-1 and TRBJ2-7; D possibly corresponds to TRBD1 (6 bases). The CDR3 covers 12 residues. Germline loops: CDR1 DFQATT, CDR2 SNEGSKA (reference sequence). Trimming removed 6 bases from V and 0 bases from J, with 9 bases in between. The CDR3 region is CSAGHLSYEQYF. CDR3 sequence (DNA): TGCAGTGCGGGACACCTCTCCTACGAGCAGTACTTC.

This clonotype was seen ten or more times. J is TRBJ1-1 and V is TRBV11-1; a possible D gene is TRBD1 (6 bases). This CDR3 spans 15 amino acids. V lost 2 bases, J lost 1 base, and 11 bases lay in between. Germline V gene data show CDR1 as SGHAT and CDR2 as FQDESV (reference sequence). CDR3 protein: CASSLRGDTNTEAFF. The CDR3 nucleotides are TGTGCCAGCAGCTTAAGAGGGGACACGAACACTGAAGCTTTCTTT.

The table lists this clonotype with many counts. V is TRBV19 and J is TRBJ2-2; D is possibly TRBD1 (6 bases). This CDR3 contains 16 residues. Trimming stripped 5 bases from V and 0 bases from J, with 13 bases between. Per germline, CDR1 LNHDA and CDR2 SQIVND (reference sequence). The CDR3 DNA sequence: TGTGCCAGTAGTCCGTGGACAGATCCGAACACCGGGGAGCTGTTTTTT. It specifies CASSPWTDPNTGELFF.

This clonotype showed up many times. The chain combines TRBV7-8 with TRBJ2-7; weak D call: TRBD1 (5 bases). From germline, CDR1 is SGHVS and CDR2 FQNEAQ. The length of the CDR3 is 13 residues. V was pared by 2 bases and J by 5 bases, with 10 bases between. For the CDR3, the DNA is TGTGCCAGCAGCTTAAGACAGTCTCACGAGCAGTACTTC. This translates into CASSLRQSHEQYF.

This clonotype was seen many times. J is TRBJ2-2 and V is TRBV6-5, with 11 nucleotides matching TRBD2. CDR3 length equals 16 residues. Looked up from germline, CDR1 is MNHEY and CDR2 is SVGAGI. V dropped 2 bases and J dropped 4; count of bases not matched to a gene: 3. The CDR3 loop is CASSYRTSGPTGELFF. In DNA, the CDR3 is TGTGCCAGCAGTTACCGGACTAGCGGGCCCACCGGGGAGCTGTTTTTT.

Many counts were recorded for this clonotype. The V gene is TRBV30, the J gene TRBJ1-1; maybe TRBD1 (6 bases). V shed 1 base and J shed 1 base, with 10 bases lying between them. The CDR3 length is 14 residues. In germline, CDR1 is GTSNPN, CDR2 SVGIG (reference sequence). CDR3 coding DNA: TGTGCCTGGAGTGCAGGACAGAAGAACACTGAAGCTTTCTTT. Its protein is CAWSAGQKNTEAFF.

V usage is TRBV6-2 or TRBV6-3 and J usage is TRBJ2-5; 14 bases match TRBD2. Germline CDR1 is MNHEY and CDR2 is SVGEGT. V shed 8 bases, J shed 5 bases, and the junction held 7 bases outside the gene matches. This CDR3 has 15 residues. The DNA of the CDR3 is TGTGCCAGCCGTGGACTAGCGGGAGGCCAGGAGACCCAGTACTTC. Its translation is CASRGLAGGQETQYF.

This clonotype was detected ten times or more. The V and J genes are TRBV28 and TRBJ1-5; 9 bases are shared with TRBD1. The CDR3 loop spans 17 amino acids. Per germline, CDR1 MDHEN and CDR2 SYDVKM. The junction had 13 bases not matched to a gene; V was cut back by 5 bases and J by 5 bases. The CDR3 DNA reads TGTGCCAGCAGTCTCCCCCCGGGACAGGGCAGGCATCAGCCCCAGCATTTT. It encodes CASSLPPGQGRHQPQHF.

The chain carries TRBV29-1 and TRBJ2-5, with a possible D match to TRBD1 (5 bases). Germline CDR1 and CDR2: SQVTM and ANQGSEA. V dropped 7 bases and J dropped 5 bases, with 14 bases sitting between them. This CDR3 spans 12 amino acids. The CDR3, as DNA: TGCAGCGCTATAGGGGCCACGGAGACCCAGTACTTC. Protein: CSAIGATETQYF. Full variable domain (rest looked up from reference TRBV29-1 and TRBJ2-5): SAVISQKPSRDICQRGTSLTIQCQVDSQVTMMFWYRQQPGQSLTLIATANQGSEATYESGFVIDKFPISRPNLTFSTLTVSNMSPEDSSIYLCSAIGATETQYFGPGTRLLVL.

The rearrangement joins TRBV28 to TRBJ2-7, with 11 bases that match TRBD1. CDR3 length: 15 amino acids. J lost 4 bases, V lost 6 bases, and 8 bases had no gene match. Germline CDR1 MDHEN, CDR2 SYDVKM. CDR3 protein: CASRPGTGGLYEQYF. In nucleotides, the CDR3 is TGTGCCAGCAGACCCGGGACAGGGGGTCTGTACGAGCAGTACTTC.

This clonotype came up once. This chain uses TRBV12-5 with TRBJ2-5; D tentatively reads TRBD1 or TRBD2 (6 bases each). Germline assignment: CDR1 LGHNT and CDR2 FRNRAP. V lost 4 bases, J lost 4 bases, and 13 bases lay in between. The CDR3 length is 14 residues. CDR3 protein: CASGWRGGTETQYF. Here the CDR3 DNA reads TGTGCTAGTGGTTGGAGAGGGGGGACAGAGACCCAGTACTTC.